This note documents a single TCR beta chain sequence. The germline V gene has CDR1 SNHLY and CDR2 FYNNEI. The ends lost 8 bases at V and 4 bases at J; junction bases unmatched: 8. This CDR3 comprises 15 residues. The sample belongs to a study of T cell changes during pregnancy in multiple sclerosis. Libraries were prepared by immunoSEQ multiplex PCR; TCRdb keeps only in-frame clonotypes and omits some of them. This sample yields about 50,000 clones, of which approximately 90% are seen a single time; roughly 0.4% belongs to the top ten. The TCR was taken from a female donor with multiple sclerosis, enrolled in a pregnancy study. The sample here was CD4+ T cells from peripheral blood mononuclear cells, taken after pregnancy. The V gene is TRBV2, the J gene TRBJ2-5; 12 bases fit TRBD1. CDR3: CASPRDRGLRETQYF. In nucleotides, the CDR3 is TGTGCCAGCCCCCGGGACAGGGGGCTTCGAGAGACCCAGTACTTC. The complete variable domain, with remaining parts taken from reference TRBV2 and TRBJ2-5, reads EPEVTQTPSHQVTQMGQEVILRCVPISNHLYFYWYRQILGQKVEFLVSFYNNEISEKSEIFDDQFSVERPDGSNFTLKIRSTKLEDSAMYFCASPRDRGLRETQYFGPGTRLLVL.